Sequencing of this T cell receptor beta chain was carried out in a study of blood T cells in healthy people across ages (dated by TCRdb to the mid-2010s). Study-level background: In model experiments, roughly one uniquely barcoded TCR beta cDNA molecule per two T cells was captured by template switching. To avoid experimental bias, donors of different ages were spread randomly across the sequencing lanes. Using deep sequencing normalized with unique cDNA molecular identifiers, the study measured how TCR beta repertoire diversity changes with age. Four age groups were formed from the donors: young (average approximately 15 years), middle-aged (approximately 39), aged (roughly 56) and long-lived (approximately 78). Two additional independent replicas of 1 million unique cDNA reads from the same blood draw were analyzed for two donors (one aged 18 to 30 and one aged 80 or older). Paper-wide results and their limitations: Donor CMV infection status was unknown, potentially confounding age-related changes in expanded clonotypes. The percentage of naive T cells measured by flow cytometry correlated strongly with observed TCR beta diversity. Estimates of total diversity based on one million sequenced T cells were regarded as lower bounds and as underestimates. The long-lived group showed more naive CD4+ T cells, fewer expanded clones and increased TCR diversity than the aged group, suggesting age selection. Bulk unsorted PBMC profiling prevented conclusive comparison of naive and antigen-experienced compartments. As age increased, observed TCR beta diversity per million T cells dropped in a roughly linear way, and a significant reduction was already evident by age 40.

Systemically healthy Caucasian individuals from Russia, about 38 in total and aged roughly 6 to 100 years, were included as donors. About 9.8 milliliters of peripheral blood were drawn from each donor into EDTA-treated Vacutainer tubes. PBMCs were isolated by Ficoll-Paque density-gradient centrifugation, with at least 6.5 million obtained per sample. Total RNA, at least 6 micrograms per sample, was extracted from PBMCs with Trizol reagent. For every donor, flow cytometry on a PBMC aliquot measured the percentage of naive CD45RAhigh/CD27high T cells. In the case of this clonotype: Its antigen specificity is not known. Per-base quality was not reported, and no clone a single base away is much larger than it.

Library preparation used 5' RACE. A second roughly 6 to 12 cycle PCR used a sample-barcoded 5' primer and a J-beta primer mix. A unique molecular identifier was introduced onto each TCR beta cDNA molecule by a template-switch 5' adaptor carrying 12 random nucleotides. Each sample yielded at least 2.5 million CDR3-containing paired-end reads. First-strand cDNA synthesis was performed from all RNA using the Mint cDNA synthesis kit, with priming by a TRBC-specific oligonucleotide. After uracil-DNA glycosylase treatment, a first 18-cycle PCR used universal primers M1SS and BC2_uni_R on all cDNA. Processing in the source paper ran as follows. Each sample was normalized by randomly selecting 1 million high-quality reads, each carrying a distinct molecular identifier. Instead of being binned into consensus sequences, reads with shared molecular identifiers were discarded. CDR3 identification, clonotype clustering and error correction used MiTCR with a Q25 quality threshold and the strictest error-elimination algorithm. A nonparametric unseen species model using Euler transformation provided a lower-bound estimate of total TCR beta diversity. The public reads were run again by TCRdb, first through fastp at Q25 and then through MiXCR, and only productive beta chains were kept. Rows matching on CDR3 protein sequence are summarized as one entry with the most common DNA and genes. None of the V and J calls come from the authors' own analysis; TCRdb made them. Present in this sample are 1.8 million or so distinct CDR3 sequences, 30% to 40% of which were seen just once. Of the sample, roughly 23% is held by the ten largest clones.

V is shortened by 5 bases, J by 9 bases, and the region joining them spans 15 bases. The CDR3 starts with the cysteine, ends with the phenylalanine, and has 13 residues. Only the CDR3 part of the read is kept: 39 bases, read in frame from the first base. From the germline V gene, CDR1 is SGHDT and CDR2 is YYEEEE. The chain joins TRBV5-6 to TRBJ2-1; matching of 6 bases hints at TRBD2 as the D gene. This receptor was taken from a human donor in good health. Sequenced material: blood. CDR3 region: CASSTGGRFEQFF. The DNA is as follows: TGTGCCAGCAGTACTGGAGGGAGGTTTGAGCAGTTCTTC.